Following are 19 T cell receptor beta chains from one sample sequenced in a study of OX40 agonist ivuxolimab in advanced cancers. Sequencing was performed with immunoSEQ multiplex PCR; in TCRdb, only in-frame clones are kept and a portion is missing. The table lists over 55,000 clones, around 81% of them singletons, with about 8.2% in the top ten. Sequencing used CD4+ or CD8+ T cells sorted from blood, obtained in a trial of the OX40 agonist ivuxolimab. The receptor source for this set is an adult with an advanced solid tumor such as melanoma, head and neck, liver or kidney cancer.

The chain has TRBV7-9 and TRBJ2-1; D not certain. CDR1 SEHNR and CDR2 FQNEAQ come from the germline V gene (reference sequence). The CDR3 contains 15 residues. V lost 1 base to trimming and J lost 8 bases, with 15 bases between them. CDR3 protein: CASSLVPSLTDEQFF. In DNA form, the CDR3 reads TGTGCCAGCAGCTTAGTCCCTAGTTTAACAGATGAGCAGTTCTTC.

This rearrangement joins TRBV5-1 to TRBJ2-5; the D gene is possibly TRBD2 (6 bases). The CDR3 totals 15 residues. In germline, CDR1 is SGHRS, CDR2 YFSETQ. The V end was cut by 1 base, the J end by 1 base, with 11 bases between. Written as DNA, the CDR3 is TGCGCCAGCAGCTTGTACGGCGGGGCCCAAGAGACCCAGTACTTC. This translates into CASSLYGGAQETQYF.

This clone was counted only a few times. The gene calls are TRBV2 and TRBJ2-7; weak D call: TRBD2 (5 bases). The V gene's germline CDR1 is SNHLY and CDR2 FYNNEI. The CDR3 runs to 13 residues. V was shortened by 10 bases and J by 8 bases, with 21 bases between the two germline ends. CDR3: CATCLETGSKQYV. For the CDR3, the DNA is TGTGCCACCTGTTTGGAAACGGGGTCGAAGCAGTACGTC.

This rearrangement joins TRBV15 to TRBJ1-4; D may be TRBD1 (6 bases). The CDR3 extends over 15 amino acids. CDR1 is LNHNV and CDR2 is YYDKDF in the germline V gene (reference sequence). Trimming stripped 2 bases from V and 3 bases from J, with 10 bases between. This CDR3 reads CATSRPTGSNEKLFF. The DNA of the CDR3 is TGTGCCACCAGCAGACCTACAGGGTCTAATGAAAAACTGTTTTTT.

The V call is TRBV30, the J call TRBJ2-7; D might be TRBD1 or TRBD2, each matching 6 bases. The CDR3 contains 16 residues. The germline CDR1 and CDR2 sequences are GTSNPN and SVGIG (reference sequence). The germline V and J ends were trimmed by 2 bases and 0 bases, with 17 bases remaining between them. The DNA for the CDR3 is TGTGCCTGGAGTCCCCAGGGGACTTTAAGCTCCTACGAGCAGTACTTC. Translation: CAWSPQGTLSSYEQYF. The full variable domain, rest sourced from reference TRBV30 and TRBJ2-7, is SQTIHQWPATLVQPVGSPLSLECTVEGTSNPNLYWYRQAAGRGLQLLFYSVGIGQISSEVPQNLSASRPQDRQFILSSKKLLLSDSGFYLCAWSPQGTLSSYEQYFGPGTRLTVT.

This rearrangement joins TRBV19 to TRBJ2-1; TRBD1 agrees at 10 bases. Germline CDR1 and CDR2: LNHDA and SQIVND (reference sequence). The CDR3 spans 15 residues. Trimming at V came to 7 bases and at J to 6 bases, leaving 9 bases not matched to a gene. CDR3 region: CASTRTGGLGNEQFF. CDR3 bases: TGTGCCAGTACCCGGACAGGGGGTCTCGGCAATGAGCAGTTCTTC.

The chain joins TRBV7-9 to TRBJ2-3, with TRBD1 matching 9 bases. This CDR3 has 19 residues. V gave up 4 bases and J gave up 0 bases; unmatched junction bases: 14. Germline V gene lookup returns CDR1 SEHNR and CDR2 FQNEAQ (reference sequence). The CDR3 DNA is TGTGCCAGCAGCTCACGAGAACTCCGGGACAGGGAAAGCACAGATACGCAGTATTTT. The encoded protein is CASSSRELRDRESTDTQYF. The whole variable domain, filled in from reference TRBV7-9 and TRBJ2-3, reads DTGVSQNPRHKITKRGQNVTFRCDPISEHNRLYWYRQTLGQGPEFLTYFQNEAQLEKSRLLSDRFSAERPKGSFSTLEIQRTEQGDSAMYLCASSSRELRDRESTDTQYFGPGTRLTVL.

CDR3 coding DNA: TGTGCCAGCAGCGTAAAAGGCGTGGGGTCACCCCTCCACTTT. Its protein is CASSVKGVGSPLHF. This chain uses TRBV9 with TRBJ1-6; no clear D. The CDR3 length is 14 residues. The germline gives CDR1 SGDLS, CDR2 YYNGEE. Trimming stripped 1 base from V and 10 bases from J, with 12 bases between.

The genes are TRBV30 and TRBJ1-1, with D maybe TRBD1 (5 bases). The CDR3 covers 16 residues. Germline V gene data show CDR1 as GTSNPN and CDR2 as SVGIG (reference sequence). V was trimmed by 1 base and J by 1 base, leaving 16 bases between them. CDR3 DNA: TGTGCCTGGAGTGATCCCAGGGCCCTGACGAACACTGAAGCTTTCTTT. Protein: CAWSDPRALTNTEAFF.

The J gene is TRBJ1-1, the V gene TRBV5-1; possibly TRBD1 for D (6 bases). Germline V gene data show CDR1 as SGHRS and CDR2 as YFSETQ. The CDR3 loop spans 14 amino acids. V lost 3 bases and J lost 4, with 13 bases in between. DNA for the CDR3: TGCGCCAGCAGCTCACAGGGTCAGGGCACTGAAGCTTTCTTT. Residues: CASSSQGQGTEAFF.

CDR3 nucleotides: TGTGCCAGTAGTATAGCCCCGGGACTAGCGGGGGGGAACACCGGGGAGCTGTTTTTT. Protein product: CASSIAPGLAGGNTGELFF. This chain connects TRBV19 to TRBJ2-2; 15 positions match TRBD2. The junction had 4 bases not matched to a gene; V was cut back by 1 base and J by 1 base. Germline CDR1 and CDR2: LNHDA and SQIVND (reference sequence). This CDR3 is 19 amino acids long.

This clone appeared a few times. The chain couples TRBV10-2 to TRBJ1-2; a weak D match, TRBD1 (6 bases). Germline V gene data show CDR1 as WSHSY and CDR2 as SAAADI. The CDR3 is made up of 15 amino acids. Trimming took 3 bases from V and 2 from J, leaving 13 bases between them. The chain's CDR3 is CASSDPGGGNYGYTF. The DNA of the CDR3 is TGCGCCAGCAGTGACCCGGGGGGGGGCAACTATGGCTACACCTTC.

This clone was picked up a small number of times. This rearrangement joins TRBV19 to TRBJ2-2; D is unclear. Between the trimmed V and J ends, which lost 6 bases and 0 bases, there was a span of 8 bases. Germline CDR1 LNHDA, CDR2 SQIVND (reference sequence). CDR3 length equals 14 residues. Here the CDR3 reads CASSPLSNTGELFF. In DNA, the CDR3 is TGTGCCAGTAGCCCCCTATCGAACACCGGGGAGCTGTTTTTT.

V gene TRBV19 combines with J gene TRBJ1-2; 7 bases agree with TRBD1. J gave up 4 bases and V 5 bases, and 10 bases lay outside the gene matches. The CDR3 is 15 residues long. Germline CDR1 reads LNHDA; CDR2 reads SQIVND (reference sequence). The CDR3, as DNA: TGTGCCAGTAGTTTGGACAGGACAACGACCTATGGCTACACCTTC. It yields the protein CASSLDRTTTYGYTF.

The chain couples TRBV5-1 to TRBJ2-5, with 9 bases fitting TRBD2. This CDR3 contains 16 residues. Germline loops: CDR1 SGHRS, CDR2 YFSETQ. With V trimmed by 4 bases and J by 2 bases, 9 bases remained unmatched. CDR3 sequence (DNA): TGCGCCAGCAGCCCACGACTAGCGGCTACTCAAGAGACCCAGTACTTC. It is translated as CASSPRLAATQETQYF. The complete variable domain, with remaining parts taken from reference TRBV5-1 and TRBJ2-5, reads KAGVTQTPRYLIKTRGQQVTLSCSPISGHRSVSWYQQTPGQGLQFLFEYFSETQRNKGNFPGRFSGRQFSNSRSEMNVSTLELGDSALYLCASSPRLAATQETQYFGPGTRLLVL.

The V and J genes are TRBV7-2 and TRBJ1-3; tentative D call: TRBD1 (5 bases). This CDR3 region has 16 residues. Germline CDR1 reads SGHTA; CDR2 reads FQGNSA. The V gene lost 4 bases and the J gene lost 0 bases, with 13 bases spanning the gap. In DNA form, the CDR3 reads TGTGCCAGCAGCTACTCTCCGAGGGGCTCTGGAAACACCATATATTTT. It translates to CASSYSPRGSGNTIYF.

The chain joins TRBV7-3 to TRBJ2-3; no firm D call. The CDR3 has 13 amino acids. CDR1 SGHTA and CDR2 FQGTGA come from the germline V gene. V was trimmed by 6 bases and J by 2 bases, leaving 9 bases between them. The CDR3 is CASSFGNTDTQYF. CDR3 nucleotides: TGTGCCAGCAGTTTCGGAAACACAGATACGCAGTATTTT.

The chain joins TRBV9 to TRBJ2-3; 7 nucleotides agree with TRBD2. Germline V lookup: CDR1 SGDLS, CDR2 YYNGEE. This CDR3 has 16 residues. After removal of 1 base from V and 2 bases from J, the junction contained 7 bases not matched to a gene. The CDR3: CASSVMGGGVTDTQYF. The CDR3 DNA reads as TGTGCCAGCAGCGTAATGGGCGGGGGAGTCACAGATACGCAGTATTTT.

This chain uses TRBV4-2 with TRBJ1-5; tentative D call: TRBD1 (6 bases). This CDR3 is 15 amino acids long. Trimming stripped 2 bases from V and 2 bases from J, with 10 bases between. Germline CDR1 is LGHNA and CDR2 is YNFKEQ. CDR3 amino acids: CASSQQGLGNQPQHF. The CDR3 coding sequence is TGTGCCAGCAGCCAACAGGGGCTGGGCAATCAGCCCCAGCATTTT.